A single T cell receptor beta chain is shown here with its context. The target antigen is unknown. The data originate from a study of early T cells in non-severe SARS-CoV-2 infection. In the study overall: From unsorted whole blood, bulk RNA was sequenced, and the chains remained unpaired. Findings and caveats of the study: Matching with VDJdb favored anti-spike CD8 responses (missing private and CD4 specificities).

The CDR3 sequence is 13 residues long. The J segment lost 6 bases and the V segment lost 9 bases, leaving 9 bases of the junction unmatched. The germline CDR1 and CDR2 sequences are MDHEN and SYDVKM. Individual cDNA molecules each received unique molecular identifiers attached to them. TCRdb re-called the 5' RACE reads through MiXCR, storing one row per CDR3 protein. The repertoire holds 60,000 or so distinct CDR3 sequences, with around an eighth as singletons. What was sequenced was whole blood. The rearrangement joins TRBV28 to TRBJ1-2; 8 nucleotides align to TRBD1. The receptor comes from an adult who was a healthcare worker with PCR-confirmed SARS-CoV-2 infection or an uninfected control (not recorded which). The DNA of the CDR3 is TGTGCCAGTTTTTCCAGGGGGCTCCATGGCTACACCTTC. Protein product: CASFSRGLHGYTF.